A single sample is the source of the 8 T cell receptor beta chains below, sequenced in a study of shared clonotypes between healthy human individuals (dated by TCRdb to 2018 to 2021). Libraries were constructed by the immunoSEQ multiplex PCR assay. Entries here come from immuneACCESS through TCRdb and include only in-frame sequences with V and J called. Some clones fail to appear in such tables; in the studies checked, an unresolved V gene covers under half of the shortfall, and the cause of the remainder is unknown. A total of more than 900,000 clones appear in this sample, roughly 74% of them only once. Of the sample, under 0.8% is held by the ten largest clones. Sequenced input: memory CD4+ T cells from PBMCs. This specimen's cell subset or site label, per the study, means: CD45RA-negative fraction. The receptor source for this set is a man aged 18 to 30 in good health. Some clones in this sample may be carry-over from other donors' samples.

With regard to this clone: Mismatch with germline at one junction end may stem from a read error. The rearrangement links TRBV2 to TRBJ2-7; 8 bases map to TRBD1. The CDR3 length is 15 residues. The germline V gene has CDR1 SNHLY and CDR2 FYNNEI. CDR3: CTSSDDRGSFYEQYF. The DNA for the CDR3 is TGTACCAGCAGCGACGACAGGGGTTCCTTCTACGAGCAGTACTTC.

The V gene is TRBV7-9, the J gene TRBJ2-1; 14 positions agree with TRBD2. CDR1 and CDR2 (germline): SEHNR, FQNEAQ (reference sequence). Germline trimming cut 4 bases from V and 5 bases from J; bases unmatched to any gene: 10. The CDR3 consists of 18 residues. Here the CDR3 reads CASSSTSGRARGDNEQFF. CDR3 DNA: TGTGCCAGCAGCTCGACTAGCGGGAGGGCCAGGGGGGACAATGAGCAGTTCTTC. Based on the CDR3 plus reference TRBV7-9 and TRBJ2-1, the full variable domain is DTGVSQNPRHKITKRGQNVTFRCDPISEHNRLYWYRQTLGQGPEFLTYFQNEAQLEKSRLLSDRFSAERPKGSFSTLEIQRTEQGDSAMYLCASSSTSGRARGDNEQFFGPGTRLTVL.

The J gene is TRBJ2-2, the V gene TRBV7-3; 7 bases are shared with TRBD2. The CDR3 has 14 amino acids. Germline V gives CDR1 SGHTA, CDR2 FQGTGA. V lost 5 bases, J lost 5 bases, and 5 bases stayed unmatched. The CDR3: CASSLAVGTGELFF. CDR3 bases: TGTGCCAGCAGCCTAGCGGTCGGGACCGGGGAGCTGTTTTTT.

V usage is TRBV5-6 and J usage is TRBJ1-1; 9 bases are a match to TRBD1. With 2 bases clipped from V and 5 bases from J, the junction kept 10 bases outside the gene matches. Germline loops: CDR1 SGHDT, CDR2 YYEEEE. CDR3 length: 16 residues. The CDR3 loop is CASSLPGQGFGTEAFF. DNA for the CDR3: TGTGCCAGCAGCTTACCGGGACAGGGATTTGGGACTGAAGCTTTCTTT.

This chain joins TRBV18 and TRBJ2-5; D remains ambiguous. The CDR3 covers 15 residues. Trimming removed 6 bases at V and 5 bases at J, with 19 bases between. The germline V gene has CDR1 KGHSH and CDR2 LQKENI. The chain's CDR3 is CASSPLLGPTETQYF. The DNA for the CDR3 is TGTGCCAGCTCTCCGCTACTCGGCCCGACGGAGACCCAGTACTTC.

This clone was observed once. The V gene is TRBV27, the J gene TRBJ2-3; D is unclear. The CDR3 is 16 amino acids. Germline CDR1 is MNHEY and CDR2 is SMNVEV (reference sequence). V was clipped by 8 bases and J by 4 bases, with 22 bases between them. The CDR3: CASPPSPGGLPDTQYF. CDR3 DNA sequence: TGTGCCAGCCCTCCCTCCCCCGGCGGCCTCCCAGATACGCAGTATTTT.

The V gene is TRBV20-1, the J gene TRBJ1-5; no clear D gene. The V gene's germline CDR1 is DFQATT and CDR2 SNEGSKA (reference sequence). V shed 4 bases and J shed 5 bases, with 6 bases lying between them. This CDR3 is 11 amino acids long. CDR3 coding DNA: TGCAGTGCTATTAGGGATCAGCCCCAGCATTTT. Translation: CSAIRDQPQHF.

This clone was seen repeatedly, ten times or more. The chain recombines TRBV2 with TRBJ1-5; 7 bases match TRBD1. Germline V CDR1 and CDR2: SNHLY, FYNNEI. V lost 6 bases, J lost 4 bases, and 6 bases stayed unmatched. The CDR3 has 14 residues. CDR3 sequence: CASSQGQFNQPQHF. CDR3 DNA: TGTGCCAGCAGCCAGGGACAGTTTAATCAGCCCCAGCATTTT.